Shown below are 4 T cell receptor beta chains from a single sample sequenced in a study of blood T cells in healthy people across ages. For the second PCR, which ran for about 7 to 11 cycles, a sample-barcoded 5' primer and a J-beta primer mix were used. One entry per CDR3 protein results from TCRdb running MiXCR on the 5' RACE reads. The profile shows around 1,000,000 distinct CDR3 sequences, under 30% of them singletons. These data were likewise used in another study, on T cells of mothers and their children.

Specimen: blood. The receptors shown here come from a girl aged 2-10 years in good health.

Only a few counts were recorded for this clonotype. CDR3 residues: CASSPGAGLGGYTF. CDR3 DNA: TGTGCCAGCAGTCCCGGCGCGGGTCTTGGCGGCTACACCTTC. The chain joins TRBV28 to TRBJ1-2; no reliable D call. The CDR3 has 14 residues. The V end was cut by 5 bases, the J end by 8 bases, with 18 bases between. The germline V gene encodes CDR1 MDHEN and CDR2 SYDVKM.

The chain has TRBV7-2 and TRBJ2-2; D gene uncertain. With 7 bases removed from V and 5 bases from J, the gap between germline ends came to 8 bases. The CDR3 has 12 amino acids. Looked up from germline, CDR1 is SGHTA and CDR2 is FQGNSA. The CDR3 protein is CASIDSTGELFF. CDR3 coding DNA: TGTGCCAGCATCGATTCGACCGGGGAGCTGTTTTTT. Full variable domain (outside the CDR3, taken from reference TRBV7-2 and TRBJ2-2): GAGVSQSPSNKVTEKGKDVELRCDPISGHTALYWYRQSLGQGLEFLIYFQGNSAPDKSGLPSDRFSAERTGGSVSTLTIQRTQQEDSAVYLCASIDSTGELFFGEGSRLTVL.

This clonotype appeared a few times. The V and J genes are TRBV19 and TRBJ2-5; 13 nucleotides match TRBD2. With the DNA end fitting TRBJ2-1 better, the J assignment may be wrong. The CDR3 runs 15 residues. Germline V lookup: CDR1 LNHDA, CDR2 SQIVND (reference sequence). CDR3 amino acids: CASSVGTSGIVEQFF. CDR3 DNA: TGTGCCAGTAGTGTGGGGACTAGCGGGATTGTTGAGCAGTTCTTC.

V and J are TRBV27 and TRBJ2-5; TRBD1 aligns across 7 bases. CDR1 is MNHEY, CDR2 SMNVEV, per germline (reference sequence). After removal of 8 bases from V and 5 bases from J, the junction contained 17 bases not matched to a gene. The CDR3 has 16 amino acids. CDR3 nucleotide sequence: TGTGCCAGCGGACCTCTGGAACAGGGGCGAAGGGAGACCCAGTACTTC. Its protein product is CASGPLEQGRRETQYF.